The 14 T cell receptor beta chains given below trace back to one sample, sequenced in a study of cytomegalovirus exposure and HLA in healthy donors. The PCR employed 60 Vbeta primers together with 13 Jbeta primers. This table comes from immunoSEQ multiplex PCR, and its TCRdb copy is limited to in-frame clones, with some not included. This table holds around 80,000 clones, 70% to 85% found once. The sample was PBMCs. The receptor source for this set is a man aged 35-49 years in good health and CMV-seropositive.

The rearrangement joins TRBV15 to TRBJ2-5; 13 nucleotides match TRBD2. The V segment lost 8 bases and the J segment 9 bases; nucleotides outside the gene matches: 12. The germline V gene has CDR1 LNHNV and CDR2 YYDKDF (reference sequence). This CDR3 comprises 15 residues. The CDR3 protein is CATSMGTSGAAAQYF. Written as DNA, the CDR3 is TGTGCCACCTCTATGGGGACTAGCGGGGCGGCGGCCCAGTACTTC.

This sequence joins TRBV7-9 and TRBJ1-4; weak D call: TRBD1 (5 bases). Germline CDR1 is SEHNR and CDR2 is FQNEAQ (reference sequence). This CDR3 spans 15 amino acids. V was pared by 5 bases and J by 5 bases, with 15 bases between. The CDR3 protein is CASSAYRSENEKLFF. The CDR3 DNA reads TGTGCCAGCAGCGCCTACAGGTCGGAGAATGAAAAACTGTTTTTT. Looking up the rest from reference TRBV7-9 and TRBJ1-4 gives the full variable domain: DTGVSQNPRHKITKRGQNVTFRCDPISEHNRLYWYRQTLGQGPEFLTYFQNEAQLEKSRLLSDRFSAERPKGSFSTLEIQRTEQGDSAMYLCASSAYRSENEKLFFGSGTQLSVL.

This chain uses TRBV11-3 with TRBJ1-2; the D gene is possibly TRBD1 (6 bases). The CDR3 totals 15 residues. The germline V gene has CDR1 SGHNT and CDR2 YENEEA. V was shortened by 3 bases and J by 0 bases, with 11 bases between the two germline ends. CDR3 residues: CASSFPDRSNYGYTF. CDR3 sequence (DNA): TGTGCCAGCAGCTTCCCGGACAGATCTAACTATGGCTACACCTTC.

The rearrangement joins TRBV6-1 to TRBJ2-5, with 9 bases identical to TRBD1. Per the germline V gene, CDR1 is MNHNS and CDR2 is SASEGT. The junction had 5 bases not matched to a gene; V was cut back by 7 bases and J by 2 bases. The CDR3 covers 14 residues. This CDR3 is CASNRDRVQETQYF. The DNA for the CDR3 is TGTGCCAGCAACCGGGACAGGGTACAAGAGACCCAGTACTTC.

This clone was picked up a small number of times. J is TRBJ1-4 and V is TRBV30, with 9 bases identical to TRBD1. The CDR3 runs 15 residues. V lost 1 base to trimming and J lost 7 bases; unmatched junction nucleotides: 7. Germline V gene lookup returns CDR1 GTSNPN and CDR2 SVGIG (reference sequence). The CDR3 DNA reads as TGTGCCTGGAGTGATCCCGGGACAGGGTCTGAAAAACTGTTTTTT. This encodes CAWSDPGTGSEKLFF. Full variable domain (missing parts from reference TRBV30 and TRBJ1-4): SQTIHQWPATLVQPVGSPLSLECTVEGTSNPNLYWYRQAAGRGLQLLFYSVGIGQISSEVPQNLSASRPQDRQFILSSKKLLLSDSGFYLCAWSDPGTGSEKLFFGSGTQLSVL.

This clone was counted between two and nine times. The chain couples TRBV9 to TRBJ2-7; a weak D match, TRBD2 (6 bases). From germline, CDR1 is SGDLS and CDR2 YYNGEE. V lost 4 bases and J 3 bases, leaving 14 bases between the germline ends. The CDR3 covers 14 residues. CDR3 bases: TGTGCCAGCAGCACCCAGGATAGCGGCTACGAGCAGTACTTC. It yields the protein CASSTQDSGYEQYF.

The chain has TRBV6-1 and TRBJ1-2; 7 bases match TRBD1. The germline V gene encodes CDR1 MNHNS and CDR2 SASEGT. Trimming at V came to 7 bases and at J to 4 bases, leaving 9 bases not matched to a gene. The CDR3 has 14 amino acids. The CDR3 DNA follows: TGTGCCAGCAAATTACAGGGACAGATCTATGGCTACACCTTC. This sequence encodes CASKLQGQIYGYTF.

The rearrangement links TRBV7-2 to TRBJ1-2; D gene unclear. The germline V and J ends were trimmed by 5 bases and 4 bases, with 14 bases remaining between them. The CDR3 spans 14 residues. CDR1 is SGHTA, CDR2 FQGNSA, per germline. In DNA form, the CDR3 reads TGTGCCAGCAGCCACGTGCGGGGTAGCTATGGCTACACCTTC. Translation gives CASSHVRGSYGYTF.

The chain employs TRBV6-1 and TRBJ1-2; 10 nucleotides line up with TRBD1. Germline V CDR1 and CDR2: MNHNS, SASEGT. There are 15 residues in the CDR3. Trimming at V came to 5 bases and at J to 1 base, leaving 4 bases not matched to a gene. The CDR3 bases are TGTGCCAGCAGTCCCGACAGGGGGCATAACTATGGCTACACCTTC. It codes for CASSPDRGHNYGYTF.

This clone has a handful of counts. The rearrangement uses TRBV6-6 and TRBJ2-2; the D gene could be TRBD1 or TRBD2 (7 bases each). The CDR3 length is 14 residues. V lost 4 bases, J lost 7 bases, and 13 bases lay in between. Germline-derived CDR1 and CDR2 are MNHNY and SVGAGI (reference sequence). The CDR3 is CASSSSGGGGELFF. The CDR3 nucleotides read TGTGCCAGCAGTTCCTCAGGGGGGGGCGGGGAGCTGTTTTTT.

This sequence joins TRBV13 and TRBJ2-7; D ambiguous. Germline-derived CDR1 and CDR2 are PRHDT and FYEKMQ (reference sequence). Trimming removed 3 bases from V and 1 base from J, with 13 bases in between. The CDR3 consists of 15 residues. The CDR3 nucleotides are TGTGCCAGCAGCTTGTGGAACAGCCTATCCTACGAGCAGTACTTC. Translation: CASSLWNSLSYEQYF.

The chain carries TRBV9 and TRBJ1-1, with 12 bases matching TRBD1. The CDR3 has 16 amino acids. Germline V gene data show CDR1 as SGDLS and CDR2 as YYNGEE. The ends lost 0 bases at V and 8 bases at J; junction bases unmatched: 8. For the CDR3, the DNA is TGTGCCAGCAGCGTAGAACCGGGACAGGGGGCTGGAGAAGCTTTCTTT. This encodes CASSVEPGQGAGEAFF.

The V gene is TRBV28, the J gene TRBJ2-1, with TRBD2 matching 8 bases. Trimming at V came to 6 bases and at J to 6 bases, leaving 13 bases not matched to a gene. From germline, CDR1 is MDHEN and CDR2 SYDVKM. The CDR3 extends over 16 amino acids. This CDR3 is CASRSTGTSGSNEQFF. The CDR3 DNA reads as TGTGCCAGCAGATCTACCGGGACTAGTGGGTCCAATGAGCAGTTCTTC. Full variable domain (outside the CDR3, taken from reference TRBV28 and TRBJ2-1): DVKVTQSSRYLVKRTGEKVFLECVQDMDHENMFWYRQDPGLGLRLIYFSYDVKMKEKGDIPEGYSVSREKKERFSLILESASTNQTSMYLCASRSTGTSGSNEQFFGPGTRLTVL.

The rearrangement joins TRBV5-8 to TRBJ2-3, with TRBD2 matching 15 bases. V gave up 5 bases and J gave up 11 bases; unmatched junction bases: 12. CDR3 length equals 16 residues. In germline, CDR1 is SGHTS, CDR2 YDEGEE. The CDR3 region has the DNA TGTGCCAGCAGTTATGGACTAGCGGGGGGGACTTTTAAGCAGTATTTT. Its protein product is CASSYGLAGGTFKQYF.